The clone carrying this T cell receptor beta chain has just one count. Antigen unknown. The V and J ends lost 1 base and 2 bases respectively, with 12 bases between them. Germline CDR1 is SGHTA and CDR2 is FQGNSA. This CDR3 comprises 16 residues. Libraries were made from TCR beta cDNA, and they carried unique molecular identifiers. TCRdb independently ran MiXCR on the PCR reads; one entry per CDR3 protein. The table includes about half a million distinct CDR3 sequences, under 55% detected once. The record originates from a study of post-analysis software for immune sequencing data. Regarding the study as a whole: Patients used about 5 TRBV segments, including TRBV5-6, TRBV5-1 and TRBV20-1, more often than controls.

Sequences were obtained from blood. The rearrangement links TRBV7-2 to TRBJ1-3; perhaps TRBD1 as D (6 bases). This TCR was recovered from a girl aged 5-17 years with multiple sclerosis. The CDR3 coding sequence is TGTGCCAGCAGCTTAGTAGGTGGGGGCACTGGAAACACCATATATTTT. As protein: CASSLVGGGTGNTIYF. The full variable domain, rest sourced from reference TRBV7-2 and TRBJ1-3, is GAGVSQSPSNKVTEKGKDVELRCDPISGHTALYWYRQSLGQGLEFLIYFQGNSAPDKSGLPSDRFSAERTGGSVSTLTIQRTQQEDSAVYLCASSLVGGGTGNTIYFGEGSWLTVV.